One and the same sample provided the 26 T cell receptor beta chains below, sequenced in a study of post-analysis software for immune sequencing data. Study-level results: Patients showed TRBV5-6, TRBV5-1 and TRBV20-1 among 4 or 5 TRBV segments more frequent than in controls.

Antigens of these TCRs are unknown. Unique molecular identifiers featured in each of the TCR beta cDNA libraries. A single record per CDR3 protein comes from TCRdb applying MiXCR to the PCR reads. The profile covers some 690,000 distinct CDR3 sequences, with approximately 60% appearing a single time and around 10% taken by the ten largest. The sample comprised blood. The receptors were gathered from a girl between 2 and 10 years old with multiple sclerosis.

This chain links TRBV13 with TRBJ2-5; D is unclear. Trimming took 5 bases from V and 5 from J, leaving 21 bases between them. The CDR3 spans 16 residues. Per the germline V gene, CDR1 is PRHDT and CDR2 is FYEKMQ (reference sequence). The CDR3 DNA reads TGTGCCAGCAGCCAGACGAGTTGGGGTGAACGGGAGACCCAGTACTTC. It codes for CASSQTSWGERETQYF.

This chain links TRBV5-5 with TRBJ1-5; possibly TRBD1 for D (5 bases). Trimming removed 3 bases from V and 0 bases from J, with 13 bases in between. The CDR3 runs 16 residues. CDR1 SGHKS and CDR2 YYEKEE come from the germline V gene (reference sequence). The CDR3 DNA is TGTGCCAGCAGCTATGACAGTTCCTATAGCAATCAGCCCCAGCATTTT. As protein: CASSYDSSYSNQPQHF.

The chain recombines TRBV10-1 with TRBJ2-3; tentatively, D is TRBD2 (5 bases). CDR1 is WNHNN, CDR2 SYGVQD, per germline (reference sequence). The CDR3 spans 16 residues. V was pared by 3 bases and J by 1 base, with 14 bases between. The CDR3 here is CASSESVTRGTDTQYF. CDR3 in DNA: TGCGCCAGCAGTGAATCAGTGACGAGGGGCACAGATACGCAGTATTTT.

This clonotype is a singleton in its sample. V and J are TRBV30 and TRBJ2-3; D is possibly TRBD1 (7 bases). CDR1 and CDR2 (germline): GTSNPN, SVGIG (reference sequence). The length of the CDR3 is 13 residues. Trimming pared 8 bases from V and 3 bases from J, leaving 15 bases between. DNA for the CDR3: TGTGCCGGAGGGACAGAAGTGACAGATACGCAGTATTTT. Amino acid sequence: CAGGTEVTDTQYF.

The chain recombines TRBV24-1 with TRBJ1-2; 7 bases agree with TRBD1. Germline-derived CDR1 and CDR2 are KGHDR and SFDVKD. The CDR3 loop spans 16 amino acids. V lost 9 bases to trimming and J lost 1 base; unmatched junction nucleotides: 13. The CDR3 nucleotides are TGTGCCACCCGGACCCTGCGCAGGGGGGGTAACTATGGCTACACCTTC. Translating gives CATRTLRRGGNYGYTF.

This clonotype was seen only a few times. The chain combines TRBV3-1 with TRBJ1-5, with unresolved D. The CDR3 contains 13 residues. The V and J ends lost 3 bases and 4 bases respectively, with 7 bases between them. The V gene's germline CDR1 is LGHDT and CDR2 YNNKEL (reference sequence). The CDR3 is CASSQDLNQPQHF. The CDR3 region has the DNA TGTGCCAGCAGCCAGGACCTGAATCAGCCCCAGCATTTT.

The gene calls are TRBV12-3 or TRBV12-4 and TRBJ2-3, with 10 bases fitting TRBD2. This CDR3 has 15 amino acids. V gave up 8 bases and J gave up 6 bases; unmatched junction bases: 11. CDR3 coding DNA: TGTGCCAGCTTGGAGCGGGGGGGCCTCTACGATACGCAGTATTTT. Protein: CASLERGGLYDTQYF.

In nucleotides, the CDR3 is TGTGCCAGCAGCTTTCCTAGCGGGGGGGCCTTGGAGACCCAGTACTTC. Amino acid sequence: CASSFPSGGALETQYF. This chain uses TRBV5-5 with TRBJ2-5; 12 bases align to TRBD2. The CDR3 spans 16 residues. The V segment lost 2 bases and the J segment 5 bases; nucleotides outside the gene matches: 7. Germline V CDR1 and CDR2: SGHKS, YYEKEE (reference sequence).

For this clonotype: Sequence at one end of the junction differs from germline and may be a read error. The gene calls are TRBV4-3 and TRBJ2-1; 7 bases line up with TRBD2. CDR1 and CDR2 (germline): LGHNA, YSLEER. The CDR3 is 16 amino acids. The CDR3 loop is CACSQDPPSGDNEQFF. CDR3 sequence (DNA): TGCGCCTGCAGCCAAGATCCCCCCAGCGGGGACAATGAGCAGTTCTTC.

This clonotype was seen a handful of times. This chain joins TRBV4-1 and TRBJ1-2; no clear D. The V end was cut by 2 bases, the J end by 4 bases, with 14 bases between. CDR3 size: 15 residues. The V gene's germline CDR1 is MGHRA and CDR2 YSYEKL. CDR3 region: CASSQLGRRPYGYTF. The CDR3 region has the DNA TGCGCCAGCAGCCAACTGGGCAGGCGCCCCTATGGCTACACCTTC.

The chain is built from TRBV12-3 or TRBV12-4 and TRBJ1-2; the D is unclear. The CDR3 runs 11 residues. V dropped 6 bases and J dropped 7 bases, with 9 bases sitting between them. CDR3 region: CASSSYAGYTF. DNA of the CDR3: TGTGCCAGCAGCAGTTACGCTGGCTACACCTTC.

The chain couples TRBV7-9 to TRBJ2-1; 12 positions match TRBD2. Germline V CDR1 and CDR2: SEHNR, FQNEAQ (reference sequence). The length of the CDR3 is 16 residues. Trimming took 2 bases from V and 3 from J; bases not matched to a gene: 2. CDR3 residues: CASSLTSGRFYNEQFF. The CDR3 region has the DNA TGTGCCAGCAGCTTAACTAGCGGGAGGTTCTACAATGAGCAGTTCTTC.

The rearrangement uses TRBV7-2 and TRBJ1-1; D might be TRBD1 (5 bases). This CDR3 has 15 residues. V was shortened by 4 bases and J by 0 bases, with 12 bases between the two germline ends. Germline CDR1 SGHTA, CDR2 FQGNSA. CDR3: CASSWSGTMNTEAFF. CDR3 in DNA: TGTGCCAGCAGCTGGTCGGGGACTATGAACACTGAAGCTTTCTTT.

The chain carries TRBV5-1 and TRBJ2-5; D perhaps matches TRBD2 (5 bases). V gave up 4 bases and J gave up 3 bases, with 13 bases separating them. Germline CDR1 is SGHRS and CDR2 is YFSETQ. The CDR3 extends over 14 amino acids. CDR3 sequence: CASSEEVVKETQYF. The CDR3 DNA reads TGCGCCAGCAGCGAGGAGGTGGTGAAAGAGACCCAGTACTTC.

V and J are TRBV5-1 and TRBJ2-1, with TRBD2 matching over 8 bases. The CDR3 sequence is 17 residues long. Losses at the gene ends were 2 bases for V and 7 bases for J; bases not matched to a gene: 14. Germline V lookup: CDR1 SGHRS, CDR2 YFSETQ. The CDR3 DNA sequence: TGCGCCAGCAGCTTTAATGGGGGACTAGTGGGAAAAAATGAGCAGTTCTTC. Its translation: CASSFNGGLVGKNEQFF. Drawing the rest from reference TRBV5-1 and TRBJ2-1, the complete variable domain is KAGVTQTPRYLIKTRGQQVTLSCSPISGHRSVSWYQQTPGQGLQFLFEYFSETQRNKGNFPGRFSGRQFSNSRSEMNVSTLELGDSALYLCASSFNGGLVGKNEQFFGPGTRLTVL.

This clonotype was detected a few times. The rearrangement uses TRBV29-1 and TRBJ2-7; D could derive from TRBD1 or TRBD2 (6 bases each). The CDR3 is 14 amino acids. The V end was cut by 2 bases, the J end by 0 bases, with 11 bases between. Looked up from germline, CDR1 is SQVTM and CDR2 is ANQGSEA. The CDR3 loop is CSVESGGGSYEQYF. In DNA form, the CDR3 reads TGCAGCGTTGAATCAGGAGGGGGCTCCTACGAGCAGTACTTC.

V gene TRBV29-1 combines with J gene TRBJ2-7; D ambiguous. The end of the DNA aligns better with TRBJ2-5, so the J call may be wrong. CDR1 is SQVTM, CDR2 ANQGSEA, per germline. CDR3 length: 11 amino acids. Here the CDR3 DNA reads TGCAGCGTCCGACTGGGGGAGACCCAGTACTTC. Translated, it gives CSVRLGETQYF.

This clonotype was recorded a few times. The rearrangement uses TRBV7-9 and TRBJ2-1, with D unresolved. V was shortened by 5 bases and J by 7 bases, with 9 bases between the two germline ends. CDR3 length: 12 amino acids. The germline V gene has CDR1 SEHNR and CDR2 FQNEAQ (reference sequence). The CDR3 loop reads CASSTTSNEQFF. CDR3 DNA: TGTGCCAGCAGCACCACATCAAATGAGCAGTTCTTC.

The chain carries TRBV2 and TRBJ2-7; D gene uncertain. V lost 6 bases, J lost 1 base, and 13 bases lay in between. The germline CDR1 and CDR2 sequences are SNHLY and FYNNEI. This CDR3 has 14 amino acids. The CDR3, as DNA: TGTGCCAGCAGAGACCTCGTCATATCCTACGAGCAGTACTTC. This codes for CASRDLVISYEQYF. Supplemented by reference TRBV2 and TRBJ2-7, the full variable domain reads EPEVTQTPSHQVTQMGQEVILRCVPISNHLYFYWYRQILGQKVEFLVSFYNNEISEKSEIFDDQFSVERPDGSNFTLKIRSTKLEDSAMYFCASRDLVISYEQYFGPGTRLTVT.

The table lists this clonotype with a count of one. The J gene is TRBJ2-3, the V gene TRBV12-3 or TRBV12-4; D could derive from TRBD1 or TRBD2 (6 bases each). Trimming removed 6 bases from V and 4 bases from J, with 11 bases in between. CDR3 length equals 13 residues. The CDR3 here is CASSTGAPDTQYF. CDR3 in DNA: TGTGCCAGCAGCACGGGGGCACCAGATACGCAGTATTTT.

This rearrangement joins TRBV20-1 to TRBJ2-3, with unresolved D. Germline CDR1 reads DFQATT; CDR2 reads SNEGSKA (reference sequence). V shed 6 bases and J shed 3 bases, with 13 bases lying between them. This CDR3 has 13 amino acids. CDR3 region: CSAQPPSTDTQYF. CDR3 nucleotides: TGCAGTGCCCAACCCCCCTCAACAGATACGCAGTATTTT.

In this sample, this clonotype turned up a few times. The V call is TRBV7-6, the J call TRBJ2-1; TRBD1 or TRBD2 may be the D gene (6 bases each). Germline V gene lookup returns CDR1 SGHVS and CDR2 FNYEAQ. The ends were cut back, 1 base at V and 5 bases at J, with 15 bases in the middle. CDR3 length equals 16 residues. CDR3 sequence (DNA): TGTGCCAGCAGCTTAGGATCCCGGGGGCGAAACAATGAGCAGTTCTTC. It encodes CASSLGSRGRNNEQFF.

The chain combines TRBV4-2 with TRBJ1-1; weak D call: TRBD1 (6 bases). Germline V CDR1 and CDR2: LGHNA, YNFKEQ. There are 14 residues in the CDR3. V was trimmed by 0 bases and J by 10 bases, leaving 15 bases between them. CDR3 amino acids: CASSQDWNREGAFF. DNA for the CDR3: TGTGCCAGCAGCCAAGATTGGAACAGGGAGGGAGCTTTCTTT.

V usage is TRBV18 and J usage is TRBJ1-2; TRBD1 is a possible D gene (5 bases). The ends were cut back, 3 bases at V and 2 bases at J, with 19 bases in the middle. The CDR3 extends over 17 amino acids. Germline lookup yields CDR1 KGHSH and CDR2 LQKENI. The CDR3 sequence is CASSPRDGKGKNYGYTF. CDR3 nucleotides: TGTGCCAGCTCACCGAGGGACGGGAAGGGGAAAAACTATGGCTACACCTTC.

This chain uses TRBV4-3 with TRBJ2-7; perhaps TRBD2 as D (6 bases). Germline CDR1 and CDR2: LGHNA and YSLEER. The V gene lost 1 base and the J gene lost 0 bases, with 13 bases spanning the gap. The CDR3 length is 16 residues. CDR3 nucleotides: TGCGCCAGCAGCCAAGGGGGGTGGAGGGGCTCCTACGAGCAGTACTTC. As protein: CASSQGGWRGSYEQYF.

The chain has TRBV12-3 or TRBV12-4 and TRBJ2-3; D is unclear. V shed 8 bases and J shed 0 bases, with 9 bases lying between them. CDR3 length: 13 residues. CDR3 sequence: CASRAPSTDTQYF. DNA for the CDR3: TGTGCCAGCCGGGCACCTAGCACAGATACGCAGTATTTT.